Following are 9 T cell receptor beta chains from one sample sequenced in a study of blood T cell repertoires in COVID-19. Profiled with immunoSEQ multiplex PCR; TCRdb holds only in-frame clones, not every one. This sample has about 240,000 clones, with more than 75% found just once. The specimen sequenced was PBMCs or T cells enriched from blood (not recorded which). The origin of the receptors is a woman between 40 and 55 years old with acute COVID-19.

This sequence joins TRBV6-5 and TRBJ2-2; D is undetermined. Trimming left V 6 bases short and J 0 bases short, with 8 bases between. The CDR3 sequence is 14 residues long. The germline CDR1 and CDR2 sequences are MNHEY and SVGAGI. The CDR3 loop reads CASRSYANTGELFF. The CDR3 DNA reads TGTGCCAGCAGAAGCTACGCGAACACCGGGGAGCTGTTTTTT.

The V gene is TRBV7-2, the J gene TRBJ1-4; D remains unclear. CDR3 length: 13 amino acids. V gave up 1 base and J gave up 6 bases, with 6 bases separating them. Germline assignment: CDR1 SGHTA and CDR2 FQGNSA. Here the CDR3 DNA reads TGTGCCAGCAGCTTAGGGAGTCATGAAAAACTGTTTTTT. It is translated as CASSLGSHEKLFF.

Regarding this clone: The sample carries other DNA sequences with the same CDR3. V and J are TRBV27 and TRBJ2-1; 11 bases match TRBD2. V lost 6 bases to trimming and J lost 6 bases; unmatched junction nucleotides: 7. Germline CDR1 reads MNHEY; CDR2 reads SMNVEV (reference sequence). The CDR3 runs to 15 residues. The CDR3 DNA reads TGTGCCAGCAGCCCCGGGACTAGCGGATCCAATGAGCAGTTCTTC. Translating it yields CASSPGTSGSNEQFF.

The chain joins TRBV6-6 to TRBJ2-7; D possibly corresponds to TRBD2 (5 bases). The V end lost 0 bases, the J end lost 5 bases, and 17 bases lay between the germline ends. This CDR3 contains 16 residues. Germline-derived CDR1 and CDR2 are MNHNY and SVGAGI (reference sequence). CDR3 bases: TGTGCCAGCAGTTACTCGACCGCTAGCTCTGGGGACGAGCAGTACTTC. This sequence encodes CASSYSTASSGDEQYF.

The chain employs TRBV19 and TRBJ2-1, with 8 bases matching TRBD1. Germline-derived CDR1 and CDR2 are LNHDA and SQIVND (reference sequence). This CDR3 has 15 amino acids. With 4 bases clipped from V and 4 bases from J, the junction kept 6 bases outside the gene matches. CDR3 in amino acids: CASSKQGEGYNEQFF. The CDR3, as DNA: TGTGCCAGTAGTAAACAGGGGGAAGGTTACAATGAGCAGTTCTTC.

The CDR3 here is CASSLETGLKTETQYF. The CDR3 DNA follows: TGTGCCAGCAGCTTGGAGACAGGCTTAAAAACGGAGACCCAGTACTTC. This rearrangement joins TRBV5-4 to TRBJ2-5; the D gene is possibly TRBD1 (6 bases). Germline V gene sequence: CDR1 SGHNT, CDR2 YYREEE (reference sequence). V was shortened by 0 bases and J by 5 bases, with 17 bases between the two germline ends. CDR3 size: 16 residues. Using reference TRBV5-4 and TRBJ2-5 for the parts outside the CDR3, the full variable domain is ETGVTQSPTHLIKTRGQQVTLRCSSQSGHNTVSWYQQALGQGPQFIFQYYREEENGRGNFPPRFSGLQFPNYSSELNVNALELDDSALYLCASSLETGLKTETQYFGPGTRLLVL.

This clone was found a few times. Here the CDR3 reads CASSWSGGGSSYEQYF. CDR3 coding DNA: TGTGCCAGTAGTTGGTCCGGTGGAGGGAGCTCCTACGAGCAGTACTTC. The V gene is TRBV19, the J gene TRBJ2-7; a possible D gene is TRBD2 (6 bases). The V gene lost 5 bases and the J gene lost 0 bases, with 17 bases spanning the gap. CDR1 is LNHDA, CDR2 SQIVND, per germline (reference sequence). This CDR3 comprises 16 residues.

The rearrangement links TRBV6-2 or TRBV6-3 to TRBJ1-2; TRBD1 matches at 9 bases. CDR1 is MNHEY and CDR2 is SVGEGT in the germline V gene. The CDR3 extends over 15 amino acids. The ends lost 4 bases at V and 8 bases at J; junction bases unmatched: 11. Written as DNA, the CDR3 is TGTGCCAGCAGTTTACGCGGGACAGGGCTAGAGGGCTACACCTTC. Translation: CASSLRGTGLEGYTF.

This clone has only a few counts. The V gene is TRBV29-1, the J gene TRBJ1-1; 8 bases agree with TRBD1. The germline V gene has CDR1 SQVTM and CDR2 ANQGSEA. The CDR3 is 14 residues long. CDR3 DNA sequence: TGCAGTGGGGGGCCGACAGGGGCCGGGACTGAAGCTTTCTTT. Its translation is CSGGPTGAGTEAFF.